The rows below give T cell receptor beta chains drawn from one sample of a study of tumor-infiltrating lymphocytes in primary liver carcinoma. TCRdb re-called the multiplex PCR reads through MiXCR, storing one row per CDR3 protein. The data hold 100,000 to 150,000 distinct CDR3 sequences, with roughly three fifths observed a single time. Sequenced sample: liver tumor tissue from sampling region 3. Receptor source: a woman aged 55-70 years with primary liver carcinoma and hepatitis B virus infection. The CDR3 runs from the conserved cysteine through the conserved F or W. D genes are given only for firm matches. Clone size appears in some rows only: once, few, many, or a class for an expanded clone.

clone_size	j_call	v_call	d_call	cdr3_nt	cdr3_aa
.	TRBJ2-1	TRBV11-2	TRBD2	TGTGCCATCATCTGGACTAGAGGTGGTGGGCAGTTCTTC	CAIIWTRGGGQFF
many	TRBJ2-3	TRBV5-1	.	TGCGCCAGCAGCTTGGTGGTTGGTAGCACAGATACGCAGTATTTT	CASSLVVGSTDTQYF
.	TRBJ1-5	TRBV29-1	.	TGCAGCGCCTCCAAGGATGTCGAGCAGCCCCAGCATTTT	CSASKDVEQPQHF
.	TRBJ2-5	TRBV12-3/TRBV12-4	.	TGTGCCAGCAGTTCAAGAATAGGTGCAGAGACCCACTACTTC	CASSSRIGAETHYF
.	TRBJ2-5	TRBV11-2	.	TGTGCCAGTAGCATAGAATCCAATGGGACCCAGTACTTC	CASSIESNGTQYF
.	TRBJ1-3	TRBV11-2	TRBD1	TGTGCCAGCAGCCTAGGGGACAGTTCCGGAAACACCGTATATTTT	CASSLGDSSGNTVYF
.	TRBJ2-5	TRBV30	.	TGTGCCTGGAGTGCATTGACAGAGACCCAGTACTTC	CAWSALTETQYF
.	TRBJ2-2	TRBV11-2	.	TGTGCCAGCAGCCCCCGTTCTGGGGACTCCGAGGAGCTGTTTTTT	CASSPRSGDSEELFF
.	TRBJ2-5	TRBV6-5	TRBD1	TGTACCAGCAGTCGCCCTCCTCCAACAGGGGGCTTAAAAGAGACCCAGTACTTC	CTSSRPPPTGGLKETQYF
.	TRBJ1-5	TRBV28	.	TGTGCCAGCAAGGGGGGGCGAGGGATGGGGAGAAGGCCCCAGCATTTT	CASKGGRGMGRRPQHF
once	TRBJ2-7	TRBV11-3	TRBD1	TGTGCCAGCAGTCCCGGGATAGGGGGCAACTACGAGCGGTACTTC	CASSPGIGGNYERYF
.	TRBJ2-2	TRBV7-8	TRBD2	TGTGCCAGTAGCGCGGGACTAGCGGGGGCCCGGGGCGGGCTGTTTTTT	CASSAGLAGARGGLFF
.	TRBJ2-3	TRBV11-3	TRBD1	TGTGCCAGTAGCCATCGGACAGGCATAGACACGCAGTATTTT	CASSHRTGIDTQYF
many	TRBJ1-1	TRBV6-1	.	TGTGCCAGCATCAGGTCGCAGTCCCAAGCTTTCTTT	CASIRSQSQAFF
few	TRBJ1-5	TRBV28	.	TGTGCCAGCACCCAGGGAACTCAGCCCCAGCATTTT	CASTQGTQPQHF
medium-sized	TRBJ2-7	TRBV12-3/TRBV12-4	TRBD2	TGTGCCAGCAGCTTGACTAGCGGGAGTTACGAGCAGTACTTC	CASSLTSGSYEQYF
.	TRBJ1-2	TRBV4-2	.	TGTGCAGGCAGCCAAGTACCAGGGGCGAACTATAGCTACACCTTC	CAGSQVPGANYSYTF
once	TRBJ2-5	TRBV20-1	.	TGCAGTGTTAGGCGGGACAGCCAAGAGACCCAGTACTTC	CSVRRDSQETQYF
.	TRBJ2-2	TRBV5-1	TRBD1	TGCGCCAGCAGCCCCCTGGACAGGGGGCTTACCGGGGAGCTGTTTTTT	CASSPLDRGLTGELFF
.	TRBJ2-5	TRBV11-2	.	TGTGCCGGCAGCTTGCAAAAGACCCAATACTTC	CAGSLQKTQYF
few	TRBJ2-5	TRBV28	TRBD1	TGTGCCAGCAGTACGTCCCGGACAGGGGTCGAGACCCAGTACTTC	CASSTSRTGVETQYF
.	TRBJ2-1	TRBV11-2	.	TGTGCAAGCAGCTTAAATGAGGTGGGAGCGGTCTACAATGAGCAGTTCTTC	CASSLNEVGAVYNEQFF
.	TRBJ1-4	TRBV6-5	TRBD1	TGTGTCAGCAGTCACTCCACGACAGGGGGGGTAAAACTGTTTTTT	CVSSHSTTGGVKLFF
many	TRBJ2-2	TRBV10-1	TRBD1	TGCGCCAGCAGTGAGTCGGGACAGTTAAGGAACACCGGGGAGCTGTTTTTT	CASSESGQLRNTGELFF
many	TRBJ2-6	TRBV5-5	TRBD1	TGTGCCAGCAGCATGACAGGGGGAAGGGCCAACGTCCTGACTTTC	CASSMTGGRANVLTF
few	TRBJ1-5	TRBV19	.	TGTGCCAGTAGTATAGGCCACAGGGGCAATCAGCCCCAGCATTTT	CASSIGHRGNQPQHF
many	TRBJ1-4	TRBV6-5	.	TGTGCCAGCAGGGCAGGGTCCGTGTCGTTTGAAAAACTGTTTTTT	CASRAGSVSFEKLFF
many	TRBJ2-1	TRBV5-6	TRBD2	TGTGCCAGCGAGGAACTAGCGTCCTACAATGAGCAGTTCTTC	CASEELASYNEQFF
many	TRBJ1-5	TRBV29-1	.	TGCAGCGTTGAATTTGGGGACAATCAGCCCCAGCATTTT	CSVEFGDNQPQHF
.	TRBJ2-3	TRBV6-1	.	TGCGCCAGCAGTGATCTTAGACGTACAGATACGCAGTATTTT	CASSDLRRTDTQYF
.	TRBJ1-6	TRBV20-1	TRBD1	TGCAGTGCTTCGACAGGGGGCGATAGTTCACCCCTCCAATTT	CSASTGGDSSPLQF
.	TRBJ2-7	TRBV6-6	.	TGTGCCAGCAGCCAATGCCGAGAGCAGTACTTC	CASSQCREQYF
many	TRBJ2-1	TRBV10-2	.	TGCGCCAGCAGCCAAGCTGAGAATGAGCAGTTCTTC	CASSQAENEQFF
.	TRBJ1-5	TRBV20-1	TRBD1	TGCAGTGCAAACGGACAGGGGGCCAAACCCCAGCATTTT	CSANGQGAKPQHF
many	TRBJ2-3	TRBV6-6	.	TGTGCCAGCATCTTAGGGGGGGCGAGCACAGATACGCAGTATTTT	CASILGGASTDTQYF
.	TRBJ1-2	TRBV4-1	TRBD1	TGCGCCAGCAGCCACCCCGACGGGACAGGGTTCGGCTACATCTTC	CASSHPDGTGFGYIF
once	TRBJ2-5	TRBV11-2	.	TGTGACAGCAGCCAAGCAGAGACCCAGTACTTC	CDSSQAETQYF
.	TRBJ2-4	TRBV7-3	TRBD2	TGTGCCAGCAGCCACGGCCCTAGCGGGATAAGTTCGGCCAAAAACATTCAGTACTTC	CASSHGPSGISSAKNIQYF
.	TRBJ2-7	TRBV11-2	TRBD1	TGTGCCAGCAGCCGGACAGGAACCTACGAGCAGTACTTC	CASSRTGTYEQYF
many	TRBJ2-1	TRBV30	.	TGTGCCTGGAGTGTATTTGATTTAGGTGAGCAGTTCTTC	CAWSVFDLGEQFF
.	TRBJ2-1	TRBV5-1	.	TGCGCTAGCAGCCCAGACTCCTACAATGAGCAGTTATTC	CASSPDSYNEQLF
.	TRBJ2-2	TRBV29-1	.	TGCAGCGCTGGGACTACAGGGGGGCTGTTTTTT	CSAGTTGGLFF
.	TRBJ2-3	TRBV28	TRBD2	TGTGCCAGCAGTACACTGGTCGCAGCGGGGGGTACAGATACGCAGTATTTT	CASSTLVAAGGTDTQYF
few	TRBJ2-3	TRBV10-2	.	TGCGCCAGCAGTGAGGGGGTAGCCGCAGATATGCAGTATTTT	CASSEGVAADMQYF
many	TRBJ1-1	TRBV12-3/TRBV12-4	.	TGTGCCAGCAGTTTTGCGGGAGTTCAGGCTTTCTTT	CASSFAGVQAFF
.	TRBJ2-3	TRBV6-5	TRBD2	TGTGCCAGCAGTTCAGGGGGACTAGCGAGGCCTAACTCACCAGATACGCAGTATTTT	CASSSGGLARPNSPDTQYF
.	TRBJ1-5	TRBV4-2	.	TGTGCCAGCCGCCAATGGGACGTCAATCAGCCCCAGCATTTT	CASRQWDVNQPQHF
.	TRBJ2-5	TRBV28	TRBD1	TGTGCCAGCAGTCCGGGACAGGGCCAAAAGACCCAGTACTTC	CASSPGQGQKTQYF
many	TRBJ2-1	TRBV14	.	TGTGCCAGCAGCCAAGGTATTGGTAATGAGCAGTTCTTC	CASSQGIGNEQFF
many	TRBJ2-1	TRBV6-6	.	TGTGCCAGCAGTTATGGGGGACGACTGGATGAGCAGTTCTTC	CASSYGGRLDEQFF
.	TRBJ1-6	TRBV7-8	.	TGTGCCAACAGCGTTAGGCAGAGTCCGAGTTCACCCCTCCACTTT	CANSVRQSPSSPLHF
.	TRBJ1-1	TRBV29-1	TRBD1	TGCAGCGTTGACAGGGGGGGGCCAACGGTCACGAACACTGAAGCTTTCTTT	CSVDRGGPTVTNTEAFF
.	TRBJ2-7	TRBV5-1	.	TGCGCCAGCAGCCATAGGACGGAGTCCTACGAGCAGTACTTC	CASSHRTESYEQYF